Below are 18 T cell receptor beta chains sequenced from a single sample in a study of Graves' ophthalmopathy and Graves' hyperthyroidism (dated by TCRdb to 2016 to 2019). Instrument on record: Illumina HiSeq 2000. TCR beta CDR3 regions were amplified from RNA transcripts for repertoire sequencing. The first round was an RT-PCR using HTBI primers with the Qiagen OneStep RT-PCR kit, and this first round was followed by a second-round multiplex PCR, then size selection and purification. TCRdb reran the public reads through fastp at Q25 and MiXCR, keeping productive beta chains. All rows with the same CDR3 protein become a single entry with the most common DNA and genes. The sample table holds approximately 1.2 million distinct CDR3 sequences, of which 35% to 45% were seen once. 11% of the sample lies in the top ten. Sequencing input: peripheral blood or thyroid tissue (not recorded which). The receptors were sampled from an adult man with Graves' hyperthyroidism.

This clonotype was counted between two and nine times. The chain employs TRBV7-8 and TRBJ2-7; 7 bases are shared with TRBD1. CDR3 size: 15 residues. The V and J ends lost 3 bases and 3 bases, in that order; junction bases with no gene match: 8. CDR1 and CDR2 (germline): SGHVS, FQNEAQ. The CDR3 DNA follows: TGTGCCAGCAGCTTCACTAGGACAGGTCTCTACGAGCAGTACTTC. Its translation: CASSFTRTGLYEQYF.

This chain links TRBV2 with TRBJ2-5; 7 bases map to TRBD1. Per the germline V gene, CDR1 is SNHLY and CDR2 is FYNNEI. V shed 7 bases and J 5 bases; nucleotides not matched to a gene: 10. The CDR3 has 14 residues. Here the CDR3 reads CASNLLLQGETQYF. Written as DNA, the CDR3 is TGTGCCAGCAACCTTCTTCTACAGGGGGAGACCCAGTACTTC.

As to this clonotype: The junction shows a germline mismatch at one end, possibly a read error. The J gene is TRBJ1-5, the V gene TRBV7-3; 11 bases are shared with TRBD1. The CDR3 spans 14 residues. The germline gives CDR1 SGHTA, CDR2 FQGTGA. CDR3 DNA: TGCGCCAGCAGCCGGACAGGGGGCGGGGAGCCCCAGCATTTT. This sequence encodes CASSRTGGGEPQHF.

This clonotype has a single count. V is TRBV7-6 and J is TRBJ1-5, with D possibly being TRBD1 (6 bases). Germline loops: CDR1 SGHVS, CDR2 FNYEAQ. V lost 5 bases, J lost 5 bases, and 16 bases lay in between. The CDR3 is 15 residues long. CDR3 coding DNA: TGTGCCAGCAGCCCCCCGACAGGTAGAGATCAGCCCCAGCATTTT. It translates to CASSPPTGRDQPQHF.

The chain recombines TRBV5-4 with TRBJ2-7; 8 bases align to TRBD1. J lost 2 bases, V lost 4 bases, and 8 bases had no gene match. The CDR3 covers 15 residues. Germline V CDR1 and CDR2: SGHNT, YYREEE (reference sequence). The CDR3, as DNA: TGTGCCAGCAGCGAAGTAGGGACAGGAGCCTACGAGCAGTACTTC. Translating gives CASSEVGTGAYEQYF. The whole variable domain, filled in from reference TRBV5-4 and TRBJ2-7, reads ETGVTQSPTHLIKTRGQQVTLRCSSQSGHNTVSWYQQALGQGPQFIFQYYREEENGRGNFPPRFSGLQFPNYSSELNVNALELDDSALYLCASSEVGTGAYEQYFGPGTRLTVT.

This clonotype has ten or more counts. This rearrangement joins TRBV14 to TRBJ2-7; D is perhaps TRBD2 (7 bases). Germline CDR1 reads SGHDN; CDR2 reads FVKESK. V lost 0 bases to trimming and J lost 6 bases, with 24 bases between them. The CDR3 has 18 residues. The CDR3 loop is CASSQDNTWAGGGSEQYF. In DNA, the CDR3 is TGTGCCAGCAGCCAAGATAATACTTGGGCTGGGGGCGGGAGCGAGCAGTACTTC.

V is TRBV7-8 and J is TRBJ2-5; 12 nucleotides agree with TRBD1. Per the germline V gene, CDR1 is SGHVS and CDR2 is FQNEAQ. This CDR3 is 18 amino acids long. V shed 5 bases and J 0 bases; nucleotides not matched to a gene: 10. CDR3 sequence: CASSPGQGAVGYQETQYF. CDR3 bases: TGTGCCAGCAGCCCGGGACAGGGGGCCGTAGGGTACCAAGAGACCCAGTACTTC.

In regard to this clonotype: This may arise from a read error, as a much more abundant clone is one base away. The rearrangement joins TRBV7-2 to TRBJ2-5; 7 nucleotides match TRBD2. CDR3 length: 15 amino acids. J gave up 2 bases and V 4 bases, and 7 bases lay outside the gene matches. Looked up from germline, CDR1 is SGHTA and CDR2 is FQGNSA. CDR3: CASSSPAGIQETQYF. The CDR3 coding sequence is TGTGCCAGCAGCTCCCCAGCGGGGATACAAGAGACCCAGTACTTC.

The genes are TRBV4-2 and TRBJ1-2, with 7 bases fitting TRBD1. The length of the CDR3 is 15 residues. V lost 2 bases to trimming and J lost 5 bases; unmatched junction nucleotides: 8. The germline gives CDR1 LGHNA, CDR2 YNFKEQ. For the CDR3, the DNA is TGTGCCAGCAGCCAACAACGGACAGGCAGATATGGCTACACCTTC. Translation: CASSQQRTGRYGYTF.

This clonotype occurred many times. The chain combines TRBV20-1 with TRBJ1-5; 7 bases are shared with TRBD1. CDR1 is DFQATT, CDR2 SNEGSKA, per germline (reference sequence). The CDR3 covers 14 residues. After removal of 0 bases from V and 7 bases from J, the junction contained 6 bases not matched to a gene. The CDR3 spells CSARDPTGDQPQHF. Written as DNA, the CDR3 is TGCAGTGCTAGAGACCCCACAGGGGACCAGCCCCAGCATTTT.

Of note for this clonotype: This may come from a read error, since a much larger clone is one base off. The V and J genes are TRBV7-9 and TRBJ2-7; D is undetermined. CDR1 and CDR2 from the germline V gene are SEHNR and FQNEAQ (reference sequence). The CDR3 is 12 residues long. V lost 7 bases to trimming and J lost 3 bases, with 10 bases between them. The CDR3 DNA reads as TGTGCCAGCAACTTGAACGTCTACGAGCAGTACTTC. This codes for CASNLNVYEQYF.

This clonotype was picked up a small number of times. The CDR3 loop reads CASSYSLGQGDGRSYEQYF. As DNA, the CDR3 is TGTGCCAGCAGTTACTCGTTGGGTCAGGGCGATGGGCGCTCCTACGAGCAGTACTTC. The chain recombines TRBV9 with TRBJ2-7; a weak D match, TRBD1 (5 bases). This CDR3 is built from 19 residues. CDR1 and CDR2 (germline): SGDLS, YYNGEE. V was trimmed by 5 bases and J by 0 bases, leaving 27 bases between them.

A remark on this clonotype: A read error is possible here, since a much larger clone lies one base away. The chain joins TRBV7-9 to TRBJ2-5, with TRBD2 identical over 7 bases. Germline V CDR1 and CDR2: SEHNR, FQNEAQ (reference sequence). This CDR3 contains 12 residues. The CDR3 reads CATSGEQETQCF. The CDR3 bases are TGTGCCACAAGCGGGGAGCAAGAGACCCAGTGCTTC.

The V gene is TRBV20-1, the J gene TRBJ2-2, with no clear D. V gave up 6 bases and J gave up 6 bases, with 14 bases separating them. Germline CDR1 DFQATT, CDR2 SNEGSKA (reference sequence). This CDR3 spans 13 amino acids. CDR3 coding DNA: TGCAGTGCCCACGGTAGGACGGCCGGGGAGCTGTTTTTT. It encodes CSAHGRTAGELFF.

This clonotype was observed at least ten times. This chain links TRBV4-3 with TRBJ2-7; D possibly corresponds to TRBD1 (5 bases). V dropped 3 bases and J dropped 1 base, with 10 bases sitting between them. Germline CDR1 and CDR2: LGHNA and YSLEER. This CDR3 spans 14 amino acids. The CDR3 here is CASSQDDRSYEQYF. CDR3 sequence (DNA): TGCGCCAGCAGCCAGGACGACAGATCCTACGAGCAGTACTTC.

There are a few counts of this clonotype. The chain couples TRBV10-3 to TRBJ2-7, with unresolved D. V was shortened by 1 base and J by 7 bases, with 8 bases between the two germline ends. CDR1 ENHRY and CDR2 SYGVKD come from the germline V gene. The CDR3 runs to 12 residues. DNA for the CDR3: TGTGCCATCAGTGAGTGGCTTGGGGAGCAGTACTTC. Translating it yields CAISEWLGEQYF.

CDR3 region: CASSYRDRGSEAFF. In DNA form, the CDR3 reads TGTGCCAGCAGTTACCGGGACAGGGGATCTGAAGCTTTCTTT. This chain uses TRBV6-5 with TRBJ1-1; 10 nucleotides agree with TRBD1. The germline V gene has CDR1 MNHEY and CDR2 SVGAGI. J lost 6 bases, V lost 2 bases, and 3 bases had no gene match. This CDR3 contains 14 residues.

The CDR3 loop reads CSLGVGQLEQYF. The CDR3, as DNA: TGCAGCTTAGGTGTAGGACAGCTCGAGCAGTACTTC. The chain links TRBV29-1 to TRBJ2-7, with a tentative D call TRBD1 (6 bases). The CDR3 length is 12 residues. Germline CDR1 reads SQVTM; CDR2 reads ANQGSEA. V gave up 8 bases and J gave up 6 bases, with 17 bases separating them.